A single sample gave rise to the 18 T cell receptor beta chains below, sequenced in a study of T cell responses to AZD1222 COVID-19 vaccine. Some clones are missing from TCRdb's copy, which holds only in-frame ones; the method was immunoSEQ multiplex PCR. The repertoire holds more than 150,000 clones, about nine tenths seen once, with about 6.1% in the top ten. Sequences were derived from peripheral blood, sampled on day 0 of AZD1222 vaccination. These TCRs come from an adult in good health.

The sample holds one count of this clone. This chain uses TRBV29-1 with TRBJ2-1; D might be TRBD2 (6 bases). This CDR3 is 12 amino acids long. Trimming pared 3 bases from V and 9 bases from J, leaving 12 bases between. Germline V CDR1 and CDR2: SQVTM, ANQGSEA. CDR3 nucleotide sequence: TGCAGCGTTGATAAGGGAGGTAGTGAGCAGTTCTTC. This translates into CSVDKGGSEQFF.

The chain recombines TRBV30 with TRBJ2-4; D is perhaps TRBD1 or TRBD2 (5 bases each). Germline values: CDR1 GTSNPN, CDR2 SVGIG (reference sequence). V was clipped by 2 bases and J by 7 bases, with 9 bases between them. The CDR3 totals 12 residues. The CDR3 DNA reads TGTGCCTGGAGTTTCTGGGGGAACATTCAGTACTTC. Translating gives CAWSFWGNIQYF. Full variable domain (remainder filled in from reference TRBV30 and TRBJ2-4): SQTIHQWPATLVQPVGSPLSLECTVEGTSNPNLYWYRQAAGRGLQLLFYSVGIGQISSEVPQNLSASRPQDRQFILSSKKLLLSDSGFYLCAWSFWGNIQYFGAGTRLSVL.

This rearrangement joins TRBV10-3 to TRBJ1-6, with D possibly being TRBD1 (6 bases). The CDR3 contains 14 residues. The V end lost 7 bases, the J end lost 10 bases, and 17 bases lay between the germline ends. CDR1 is ENHRY and CDR2 is SYGVKD in the germline V gene. CDR3 loop: CAINPNEGGSPLHF. In DNA form, the CDR3 reads TGTGCCATCAACCCAAATGAGGGGGGATCACCCCTCCACTTT.

This clone was recorded only once. The chain has TRBV6-5 and TRBJ1-4, with 8 bases matching TRBD1. Unmatched junction bases numbered 12, after V lost 7 bases and J lost 8 bases. The length of the CDR3 is 15 residues. CDR1 and CDR2 from the germline V gene are MNHEY and SVGAGI. The DNA of the CDR3 is TGTGCCAGCACCTCTTCAGGGGGCCCCAAGGAAAAACTGTTTTTT. This gives the protein CASTSSGGPKEKLFF.

This chain uses TRBV27 with TRBJ2-7; no clear D. Germline CDR1 and CDR2: MNHEY and SMNVEV (reference sequence). There are 14 residues in the CDR3. Trimming left V 3 bases short and J 2 bases short, with 11 bases between. CDR3 nucleotide sequence: TGTGCCAGCAGTTTTAGTGAGCTTCCCTACGAGCAGTACTTC. Translated, it gives CASSFSELPYEQYF.

The chain recombines TRBV27 with TRBJ2-1, with 8 nucleotides matching TRBD1. V dropped 5 bases and J dropped 9; count of bases not matched to a gene: 12. The CDR3 covers 15 residues. The germline CDR1 and CDR2 sequences are MNHEY and SMNVEV (reference sequence). The CDR3 sequence: CASSMDRAVGFEQFF. The CDR3 bases are TGTGCCAGCAGTATGGACAGGGCTGTGGGTTTTGAGCAGTTCTTC.

The rearrangement links TRBV7-2 to TRBJ1-6; no clear D. V lost 4 bases and J lost 8, with 9 bases in between. This CDR3 is built from 13 residues. The germline CDR1 and CDR2 sequences are SGHTA and FQGNSA. The CDR3 DNA reads as TGTGCCAGCAGCTCCACCTTTGATTCACCCCTCCACTTT. It codes for CASSSTFDSPLHF.

This chain connects TRBV28 to TRBJ2-1; 7 nucleotides align to TRBD2. This CDR3 region has 14 residues. The junction had 3 bases not matched to a gene; V was cut back by 4 bases and J by 3 bases. CDR1 MDHEN and CDR2 SYDVKM come from the germline V gene. The DNA for the CDR3 is TGTGCCAGCAGTTCCGGCGGGGGCTACAATGAGCAGTTCTTC. Encoded protein: CASSSGGGYNEQFF. Looking up the rest from reference TRBV28 and TRBJ2-1 gives the full variable domain: DVKVTQSSRYLVKRTGEKVFLECVQDMDHENMFWYRQDPGLGLRLIYFSYDVKMKEKGDIPEGYSVSREKKERFSLILESASTNQTSMYLCASSSGGGYNEQFFGPGTRLTVL.

The CDR3 DNA is TGTGCCATCAGTGAGTCAGCTGTCAGTGCACCCCTCCACTTT. Its translation is CAISESAVSAPLHF. The chain uses TRBV10-3 and TRBJ1-6, with D unresolved. Germline V CDR1 and CDR2: ENHRY, SYGVKD. The CDR3 covers 14 residues. V was trimmed by 0 bases and J by 11 bases, leaving 11 bases between them.

V gene TRBV9 combines with J gene TRBJ1-3; no firm D call. Trimming took 0 bases from V and 0 from J, leaving 7 bases between them. The CDR3 has 15 amino acids. Germline-derived CDR1 and CDR2 are SGDLS and YYNGEE. As DNA, the CDR3 is TGTGCCAGCAGCGTAGAGCTCTACTCTGGAAACACCATATATTTT. Translating it yields CASSVELYSGNTIYF.

The chain links TRBV11-2 to TRBJ1-2; tentatively, D is TRBD1 (6 bases). The CDR3 runs 13 residues. Germline V gene lookup returns CDR1 SGHAT and CDR2 FQNNGV. V shed 4 bases and J shed 2 bases, with 8 bases lying between them. Here the CDR3 reads CASSSDRNYGYTF. As DNA, the CDR3 is TGTGCCAGCAGCTCGGACAGAAACTATGGCTACACCTTC.

The V gene is TRBV6-5, the J gene TRBJ1-1, with D hard to call. The CDR3 is 15 amino acids. The germline gives CDR1 MNHEY, CDR2 SVGAGI. V dropped 5 bases and J dropped 6 bases, with 19 bases sitting between them. The CDR3 DNA reads as TGTGCCAGCAGTCCACGACTATCATGGGGATCTGAAGCTTTCTTT. This translates into CASSPRLSWGSEAFF.

The chain combines TRBV28 with TRBJ1-3; unclear D gene. V gave up 7 bases and J gave up 4 bases, with 17 bases separating them. The CDR3 is 15 amino acids. Germline values: CDR1 MDHEN, CDR2 SYDVKM. CDR3 nucleotides: TGTGCCAGCACCGTCGAAGGGCCGGGGGGAAACACCATATATTTT. Translating it yields CASTVEGPGGNTIYF.

This rearrangement joins TRBV7-9 to TRBJ2-7, with 9 nucleotides matching TRBD1. Per the germline V gene, CDR1 is SEHNR and CDR2 is FQNEAQ (reference sequence). V was clipped by 4 bases and J by 7 bases; unmatched bases: 5. The CDR3 loop spans 13 amino acids. CDR3 sequence: CASSSDRGREQYF. The CDR3 nucleotides are TGTGCCAGCAGCTCGGACAGGGGAAGGGAGCAGTACTTC.

This chain connects TRBV4-1 to TRBJ1-5; perhaps TRBD1 as D (6 bases). CDR3 length: 16 residues. Deletions cut 1 base from V and 4 bases from J, with 14 bases between. Germline CDR1 and CDR2: MGHRA and YSYEKL. The DNA of the CDR3 is TGCGCCAGCAGCCAAGTTCCAGGGGCCAGGAATCAGCCCCAGCATTTT. This gives the protein CASSQVPGARNQPQHF.

This sequence joins TRBV12-3 or TRBV12-4 and TRBJ2-5, with a tentative D call TRBD2 (6 bases). The CDR3 length is 12 residues. V lost 6 bases and J 4 bases, leaving 9 bases between the germline ends. Here the CDR3 reads CASRGGGETQYF. The CDR3 DNA reads as TGTGCCAGCAGGGGAGGAGGAGAGACCCAGTACTTC.

The chain employs TRBV30 and TRBJ1-5, with D perhaps TRBD1 (5 bases). V was clipped by 4 bases and J by 3 bases, with 19 bases between them. This CDR3 is 16 amino acids long. The germline V gene has CDR1 GTSNPN and CDR2 SVGIG (reference sequence). The chain's CDR3 is CAWTPRGGRVNQPQHF. DNA of the CDR3: TGTGCCTGGACCCCCCGGGGGGGAAGAGTCAATCAGCCCCAGCATTTT.

The chain uses TRBV30 and TRBJ1-5; 7 nucleotides match TRBD1. V was clipped by 2 bases and J by 4 bases; unmatched bases: 5. There are 14 residues in the CDR3. Looked up from germline, CDR1 is GTSNPN and CDR2 is SVGIG (reference sequence). The CDR3 region is CAWSYHRGNQPQHF. CDR3 coding DNA: TGTGCCTGGAGTTATCACAGGGGTAATCAGCCCCAGCATTTT.